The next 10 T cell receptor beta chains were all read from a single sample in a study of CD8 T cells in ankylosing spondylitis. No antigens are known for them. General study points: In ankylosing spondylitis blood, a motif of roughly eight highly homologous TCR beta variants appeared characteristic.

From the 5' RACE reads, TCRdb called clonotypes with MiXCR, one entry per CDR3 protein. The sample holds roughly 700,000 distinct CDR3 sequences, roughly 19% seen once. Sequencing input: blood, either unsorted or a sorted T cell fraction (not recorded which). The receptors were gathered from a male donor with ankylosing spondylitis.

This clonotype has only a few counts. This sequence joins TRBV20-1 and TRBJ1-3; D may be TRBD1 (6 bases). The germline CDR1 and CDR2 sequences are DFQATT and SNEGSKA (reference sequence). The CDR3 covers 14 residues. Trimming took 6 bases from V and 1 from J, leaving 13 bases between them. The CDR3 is CSAQPTGSGNTIYF. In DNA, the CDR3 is TGCAGTGCGCAGCCGACAGGATCTGGAAACACCATATATTTT.

CDR3 nucleotide sequence: TGTGCCAGCAGCTTAGGGACTCCCTCTGGAAACACCATATATTTT. Translated, it gives CASSLGTPSGNTIYF. The chain carries TRBV7-6 and TRBJ1-3; D is ambiguous. V lost 1 base to trimming and J lost 0 bases, with 7 bases between them. CDR3 length: 15 residues. Germline CDR1 and CDR2: SGHVS and FNYEAQ.

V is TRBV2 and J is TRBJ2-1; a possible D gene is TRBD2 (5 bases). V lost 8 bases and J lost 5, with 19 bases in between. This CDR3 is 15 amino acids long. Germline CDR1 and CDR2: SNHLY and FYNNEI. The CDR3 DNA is TGTGCCAGCTCCCGCGGCCGGGAATGGAACAATGAGCAGTTCTTC. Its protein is CASSRGREWNNEQFF.

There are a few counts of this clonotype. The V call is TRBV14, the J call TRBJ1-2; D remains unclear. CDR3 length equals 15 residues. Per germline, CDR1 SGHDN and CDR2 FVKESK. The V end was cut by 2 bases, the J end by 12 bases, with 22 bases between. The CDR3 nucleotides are TGTGCCAGCAGCCAACCGACACGTTCTCGGGAATGGGACACCTTC. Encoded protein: CASSQPTRSREWDTF.

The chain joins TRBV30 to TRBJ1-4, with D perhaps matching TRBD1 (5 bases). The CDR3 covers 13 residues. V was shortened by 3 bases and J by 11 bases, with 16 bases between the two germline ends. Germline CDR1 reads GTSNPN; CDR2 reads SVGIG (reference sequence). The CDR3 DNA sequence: TGTGCCTGGAGCGACCCAGGGTCTGGGAAACTGTTTTTT. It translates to CAWSDPGSGKLFF.

The CDR3 nucleotides read TGTGCCAGCAGTTACCGGAGCACAGATACGCAGTATTTT. Its translation: CASSYRSTDTQYF. The chain has TRBV6-5 and TRBJ2-3, with D unresolved. V lost 2 bases and J lost 0, with 3 bases in between. The CDR3 is made up of 13 amino acids. Germline V gene sequence: CDR1 MNHEY, CDR2 SVGAGI.

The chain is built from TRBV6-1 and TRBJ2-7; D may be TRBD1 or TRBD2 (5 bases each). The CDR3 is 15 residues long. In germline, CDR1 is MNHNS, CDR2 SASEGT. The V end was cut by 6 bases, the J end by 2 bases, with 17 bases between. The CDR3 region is CASRPPGTSAYEQYF. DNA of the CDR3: TGTGCCAGCAGACCCCCCGGGACCTCTGCCTACGAGCAGTACTTC.

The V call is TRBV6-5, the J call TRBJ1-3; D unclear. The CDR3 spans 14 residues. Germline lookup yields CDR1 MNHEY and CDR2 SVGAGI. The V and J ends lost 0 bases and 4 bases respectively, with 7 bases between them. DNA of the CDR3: TGTGCCAGCAGTTACTCGAGCGGGGGAAACACCATATATTTT. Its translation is CASSYSSGGNTIYF.

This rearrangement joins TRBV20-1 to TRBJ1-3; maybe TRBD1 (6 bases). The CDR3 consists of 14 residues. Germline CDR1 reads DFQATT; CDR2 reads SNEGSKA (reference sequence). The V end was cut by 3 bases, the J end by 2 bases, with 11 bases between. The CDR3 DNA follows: TGCAGTGCTAGCGGGGGGCCTACTGGAAACACCATATATTTT. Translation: CSASGGPTGNTIYF.

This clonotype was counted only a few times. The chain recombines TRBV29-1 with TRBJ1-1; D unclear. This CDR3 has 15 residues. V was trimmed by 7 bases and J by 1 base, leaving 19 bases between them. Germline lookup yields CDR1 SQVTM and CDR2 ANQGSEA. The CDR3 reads CSADPLTIGNTEAFF. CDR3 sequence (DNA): TGCAGCGCTGACCCCCTGACAATCGGGAACACTGAAGCTTTCTTT.